Given below is one T cell receptor beta chain in context. Its antigen is currently unknown. Looked up from germline, CDR1 is KGHSH and CDR2 is LQKENI. V was pared by 6 bases and J by 7 bases, with 12 bases between. The CDR3 covers 13 residues. The record originates from a study of shared clonotypes between healthy human individuals. For the study at large: Per donor, CD8 memory used one plate, CD8 naive used two, CD4 memory used three and CD4 naive used three.

All of the donors resided in Nashville, Tennessee, and each was a Caucasian adult. Each sorted subset replicate got 200 ng genomic DNA, roughly 33,000 genomes. Profiling relied on immunoSEQ multiplex PCR, and the TCRdb table lists in-frame clones only, not all of them. The data show more than 1,200,000 clones, around 98.5% seen once. Overall study results and limits: Estimated clonotype richness was generally higher in naive than memory subsets.

This chain connects TRBV18 to TRBJ2-2; TRBD2 is a possible D gene (5 bases). Input material: naive CD4+ T cells sorted from blood. Subset indicated: CD45RA+ positively selected. The receptor was derived from a man between 25 and 39 years old in good health. CDR3 coding DNA: TGTGCCAGCTCTGCCTCCGAGGGCGGGGAGCTGTTTTTT. It translates to CASSASEGGELFF.